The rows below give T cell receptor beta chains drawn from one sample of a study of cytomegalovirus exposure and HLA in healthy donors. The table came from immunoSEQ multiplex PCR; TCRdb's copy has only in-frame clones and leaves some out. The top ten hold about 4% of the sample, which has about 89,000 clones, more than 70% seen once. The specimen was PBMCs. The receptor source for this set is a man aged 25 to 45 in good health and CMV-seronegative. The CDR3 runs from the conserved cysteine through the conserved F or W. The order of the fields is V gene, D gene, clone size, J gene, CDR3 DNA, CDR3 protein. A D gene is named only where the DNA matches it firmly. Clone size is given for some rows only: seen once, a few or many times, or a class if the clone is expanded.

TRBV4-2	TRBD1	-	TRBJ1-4	TGTGCCAGCAGCCAAGACAGGGGGACTAATGAAAAACTGTTTTTT	CASSQDRGTNEKLFF
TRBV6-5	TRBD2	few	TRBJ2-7	TGTGCCAGCAGTAGAACTAGCGGACCCTACGAGCAGTACTTC	CASSRTSGPYEQYF
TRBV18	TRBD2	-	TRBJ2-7	TGTGCCAGCTCACCAGGTCTAGCGGGCGAGAGCTCCTACGAGCAGTACTTC	CASSPGLAGESSYEQYF
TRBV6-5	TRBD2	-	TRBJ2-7	TGTGCCAGCAGTTACGCTGCGGGGGGGAATTACGAGCAGTACTTC	CASSYAAGGNYEQYF
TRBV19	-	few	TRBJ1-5	TGTGCCAGTAGTATAGTCAGCGGCCGGTTTAGCAATCAGCCCCAGCATTTT	CASSIVSGRFSNQPQHF
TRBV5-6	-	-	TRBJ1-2	TGTGCCAGCAGCTTGGGACAGGTGACGAACTATGGCTACACCTTC	CASSLGQVTNYGYTF
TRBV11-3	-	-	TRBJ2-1	TGTGCCAGCAGCCCTAGAGCGGGTACCTACAATGAGCAGTTCTTC	CASSPRAGTYNEQFF
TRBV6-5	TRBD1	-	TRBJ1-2	TGTGCCAGCAGTTCCGACAGGGTGACTGGCTACACCTTC	CASSSDRVTGYTF
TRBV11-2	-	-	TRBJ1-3	TGTGCCAGCAGCTTAGTGGCAGGTGGAAACACCATATATTTT	CASSLVAGGNTIYF
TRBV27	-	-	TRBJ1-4	TGTGCCAGCAGTCGCGCCGGGGTGGACGCTAATGAAAAACTGTTTTTT	CASSRAGVDANEKLFF
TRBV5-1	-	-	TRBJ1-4	TGCGCCAGCAGCTTTTTCTCGGGGTCCAATGAAAAACTGTTTTTT	CASSFFSGSNEKLFF
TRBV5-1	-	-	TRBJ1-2	TGCGCCAGCAGCTTGGTCGGAGATCGATATGGCTACACCTTC	CASSLVGDRYGYTF
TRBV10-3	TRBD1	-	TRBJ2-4	TGTGCCATCAGTGAGTCTAGGGACAGAACATACAAAAACATTCAGTACTTC	CAISESRDRTYKNIQYF
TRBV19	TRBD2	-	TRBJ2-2	TGTGCCACTCGACTAGCGGGGGGCTCCGGGGAGCTGTTTTTT	CATRLAGGSGELFF
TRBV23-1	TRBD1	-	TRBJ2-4	TGCGCCAGCAGTCACACGACAGGGAGTAAAGGGAACAATGACATTCAGTACTTC	CASSHTTGSKGNNDIQYF
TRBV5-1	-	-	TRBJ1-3	TGCGCCAGCTGTGAGGGAGGCGCTGGAAACACCATATATTTT	CASCEGGAGNTIYF
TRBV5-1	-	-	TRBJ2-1	TGCGCCAGCAGCTTGGTAGTCCAAAGCTCCTACAATGAGCAGTTCTTC	CASSLVVQSSYNEQFF
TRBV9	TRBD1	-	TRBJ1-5	TGTGCCAGCAGCGCCGCGGGACAGAGGAATCAGCCCCAGCATTTT	CASSAAGQRNQPQHF
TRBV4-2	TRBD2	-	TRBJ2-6	TGTGCCAGCAGCCAACGACTAGCGGGAGGCTCTGGGGCCAACGTCCTGACTTTC	CASSQRLAGGSGANVLTF
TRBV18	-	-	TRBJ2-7	TGTGCCAGCTCACCAACTAACGCGGACGAGCAGTACTTC	CASSPTNADEQYF
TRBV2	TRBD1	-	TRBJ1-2	TGTGCCAGCAGCGAGACAGGGGGAGGCTTAGGCTACACCTTC	CASSETGGGLGYTF
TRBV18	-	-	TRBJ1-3	TGTGCCAGCTCACACTCGGGAGGGCTCGGCTCTGGAAACACCATATATTTT	CASSHSGGLGSGNTIYF
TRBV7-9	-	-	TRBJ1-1	TGTGCCAGCAGCTTTAGCCGGGAGACTGAAGCTTTCTTT	CASSFSRETEAFF
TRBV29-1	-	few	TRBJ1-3	TGCAGCGTTGCCTTGGTCGAACGGGGAAACACCATATATTTT	CSVALVERGNTIYF
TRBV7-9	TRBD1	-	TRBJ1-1	TGTGCCAGCAGCCCAGGGGGCTTGAACACTGAAGCTTTCTTT	CASSPGGLNTEAFF
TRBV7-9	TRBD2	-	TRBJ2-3	TGTGCCAGCAGCTTACTAGCGGGCACAGATACGCAGTATTTT	CASSLLAGTDTQYF
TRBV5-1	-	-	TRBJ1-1	TGCGCCAGCAGCTTCTGGGGAGGTACTGAAGCTTTCTTT	CASSFWGGTEAFF
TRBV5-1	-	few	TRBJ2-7	TGCGCCAGCAGCCAAGTACAGGAGGGAAACGAGCAGTACTTC	CASSQVQEGNEQYF
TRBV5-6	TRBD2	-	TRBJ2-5	TGTGCCAGCAGCGTGGAGGCGGCTGCGGGAGCCCAAGAGACCCAGTACTTC	CASSVEAAAGAQETQYF
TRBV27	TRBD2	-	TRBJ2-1	TGTGCCAGCAGTGGACTAGCGGGAGTTCATTACAATGAGCAGTTCTTC	CASSGLAGVHYNEQFF
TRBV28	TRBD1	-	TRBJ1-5	TGTGCCAGCAGTCCCAGGACAGGTAGCAATCAGCCCCAGCATTTT	CASSPRTGSNQPQHF
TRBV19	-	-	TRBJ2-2	TGTGCCAGTAGAACCGCACAGGGTGTGCCCGGGGAGCTGTTTTTT	CASRTAQGVPGELFF
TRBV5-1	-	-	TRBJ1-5	TGCGCCAGCAGCTTGGGAGAGCGGGACCCCCAGCATTTT	CASSLGERDPQHF
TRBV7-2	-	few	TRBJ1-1	TGTGCCAGCAGCTTATTGGGCAGCACTGAAGCTTTCTTT	CASSLLGSTEAFF
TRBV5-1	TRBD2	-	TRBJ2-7	TGCGCCAGCAGCCTGGGCGTAGCGGGAGTCCACGAGCAGTACTTC	CASSLGVAGVHEQYF
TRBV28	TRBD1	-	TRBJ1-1	TGTGCCAGCAGTGGAGCAGGGGGTACGAACACTGAAGCTTTCTTT	CASSGAGGTNTEAFF
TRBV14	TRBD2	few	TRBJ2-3	TGTGCCAGCAGCCTGCTAGCGGGAGCGGGCGATACGCAGTATTTT	CASSLLAGAGDTQYF
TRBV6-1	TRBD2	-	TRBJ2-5	TGTGCCAGCAGTGAAGCGGGGGGGACTCAAGAGACCCAGTACTTC	CASSEAGGTQETQYF
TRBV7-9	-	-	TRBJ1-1	TGTGCCAGCAGCTTATTTCAGAACACTGAAGCTTTCTTT	CASSLFQNTEAFF
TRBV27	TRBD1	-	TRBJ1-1	TGTGCCAGCAGTGGACAAGGGGGCGAAAAGAACACTGAAGCTTTCTTT	CASSGQGGEKNTEAFF
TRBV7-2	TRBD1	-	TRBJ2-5	TGTGCCAGCAGCCGCTCGACAGGGGAAGAGACCCAGTACTTC	CASSRSTGEETQYF
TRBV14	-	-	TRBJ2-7	TGTGCCAGCAGCCAAGTCGGCCCGCGGGCCGAGCAGTACTTC	CASSQVGPRAEQYF
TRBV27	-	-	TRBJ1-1	TGTGCCAGCAGCAGGGATCCCAACACTGAAGCTTTCTTT	CASSRDPNTEAFF
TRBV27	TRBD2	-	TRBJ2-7	TGTGCCAGCAGTTCTCAAGCGGGAGGGTCTTACGAGCAGTACTTC	CASSSQAGGSYEQYF
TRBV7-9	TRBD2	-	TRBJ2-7	TGTTCCAGCAGCCAGAGCGGGAGTCGCTACGAGCAGTACTTC	CSSSQSGSRYEQYF
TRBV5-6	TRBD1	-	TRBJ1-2	TGTGCCAGCAGCGTATTCGGACAGGAGGCGTATGGCTACACCTTC	CASSVFGQEAYGYTF
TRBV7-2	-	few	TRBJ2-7	TGTGCCAGCAGCTCCCACTCCTACGAGCAGTACTTC	CASSSHSYEQYF
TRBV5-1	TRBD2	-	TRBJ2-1	TGCGCCAGCAGCCTTAGCGGGGGGGCTTACAATGAGCAGTTCTTC	CASSLSGGAYNEQFF
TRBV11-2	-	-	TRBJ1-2	TGTGCCAGCAGCTTAAGACAGGAGTATGGCTACACCTTC	CASSLRQEYGYTF
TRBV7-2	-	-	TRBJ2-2	TGTGCCAGCAGCTTAGACAGTGGGCTAACCGGGGAGCTGTTTTTT	CASSLDSGLTGELFF
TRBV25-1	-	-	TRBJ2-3	TGTGCCAGCAGTAGCAATCCCGGACTCCTCCAGGAATTGGATACGCAGTATTTT	CASSSNPGLLQELDTQYF
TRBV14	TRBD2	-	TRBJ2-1	TGTGCCAGCAGCCAAACCCGACTAGCGGGAGGGCTCAATGAGCAGTTCTTC	CASSQTRLAGGLNEQFF
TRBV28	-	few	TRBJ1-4	TGTGCCAGCAGTTTATCGGGGGTTGGTGAAAAACTGTTTTTT	CASSLSGVGEKLFF